This TCR beta chain was sequenced during a study of beta chain features in type 1 diabetes. Background on the study: Age, gender and cell yields were alike across patients and healthy donors. Study results and caveats: TCRB CDR3 length was moderately but significantly reduced in all four CD4+ subsets of Type 1 diabetes patients. For type 1 diabetes patients, VDJ junctions showed fewer insertions and more deletions.

The sequenced template was cDNA made from the entire isolated RNA. Here immunoSEQ multiplex PCR was the method, and the copy in TCRdb shows in-frame clones only, minus some. In the table there are approximately 600,000 clones, roughly 12% of which are singletons. Trimming cost V 3 bases and J 2 bases; bases outside gene matches: 4. This CDR3 contains 15 residues. In germline, CDR1 is MDHEN, CDR2 SYDVKM. This clone was seen more than once but under ten times. As yet, its antigen is unknown. The receptor was derived from a man aged 25-45 years with type 1 diabetes. The specimen was naive CD4+ T cells from blood. This chain connects TRBV28 to TRBJ2-7; 10 positions match TRBD1. The CDR3 loop is CASSFPGQGTYEQYF. The CDR3 DNA sequence: TGTGCCAGCAGTTTCCCGGGACAGGGGACCTACGAGCAGTACTTC. The full variable domain, its missing parts supplied by reference TRBV28 and TRBJ2-7, is DVKVTQSSRYLVKRTGEKVFLECVQDMDHENMFWYRQDPGLGLRLIYFSYDVKMKEKGDIPEGYSVSREKKERFSLILESASTNQTSMYLCASSFPGQGTYEQYFGPGTRLTVT.